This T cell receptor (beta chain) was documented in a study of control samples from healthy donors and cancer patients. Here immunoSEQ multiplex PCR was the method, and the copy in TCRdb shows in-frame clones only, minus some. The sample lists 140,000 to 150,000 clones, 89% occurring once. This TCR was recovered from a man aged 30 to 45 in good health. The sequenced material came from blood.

The DNA for the CDR3 is TGCGCCAGCGCCTCAAAGGGGGGTATCAAGCCCCAGCATTTT. Amino acids: CASASKGGIKPQHF. The rearrangement uses TRBV23-1 and TRBJ1-5; D may be TRBD1 (6 bases). TRBV23-1 belongs to the ORF category, with a function that is uncertain. The CDR3 covers 14 residues. V lost 8 bases and J lost 8, with 19 bases in between.